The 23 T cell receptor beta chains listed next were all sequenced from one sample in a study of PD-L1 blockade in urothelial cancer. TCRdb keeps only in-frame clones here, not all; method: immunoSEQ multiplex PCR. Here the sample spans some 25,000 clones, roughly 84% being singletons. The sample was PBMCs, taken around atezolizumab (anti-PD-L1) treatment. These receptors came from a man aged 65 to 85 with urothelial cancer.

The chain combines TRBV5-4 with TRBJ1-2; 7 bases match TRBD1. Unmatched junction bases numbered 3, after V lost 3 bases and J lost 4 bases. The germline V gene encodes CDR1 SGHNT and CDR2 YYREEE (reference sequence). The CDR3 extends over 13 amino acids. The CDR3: CASSWDSLYGYTF. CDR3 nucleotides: TGTGCCAGCAGCTGGGACAGCCTCTATGGCTACACCTTC.

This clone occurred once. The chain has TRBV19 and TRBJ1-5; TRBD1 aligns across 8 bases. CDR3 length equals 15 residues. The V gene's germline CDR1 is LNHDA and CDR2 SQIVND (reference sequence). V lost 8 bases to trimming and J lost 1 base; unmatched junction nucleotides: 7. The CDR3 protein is CASVQGARSNQPQHF. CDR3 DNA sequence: TGTGCCAGTGTTCAGGGGGCGAGAAGCAATCAGCCCCAGCATTTT.

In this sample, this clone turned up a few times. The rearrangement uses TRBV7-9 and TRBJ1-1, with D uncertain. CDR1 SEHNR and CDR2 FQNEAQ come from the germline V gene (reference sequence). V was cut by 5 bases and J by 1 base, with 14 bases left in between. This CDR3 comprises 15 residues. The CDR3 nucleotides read TGTGCCAGCAGCAGAACCACCGGGAAGAACACTGAAGCTTTCTTT. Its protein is CASSRTTGKNTEAFF. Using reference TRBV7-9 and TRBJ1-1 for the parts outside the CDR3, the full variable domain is DTGVSQNPRHKITKRGQNVTFRCDPISEHNRLYWYRQTLGQGPEFLTYFQNEAQLEKSRLLSDRFSAERPKGSFSTLEIQRTEQGDSAMYLCASSRTTGKNTEAFFGQGTRLTVV.

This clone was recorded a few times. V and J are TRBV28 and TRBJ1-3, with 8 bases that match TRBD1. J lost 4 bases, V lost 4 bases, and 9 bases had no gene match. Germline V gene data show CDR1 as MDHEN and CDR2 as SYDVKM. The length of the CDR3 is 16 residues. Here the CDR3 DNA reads TGTGCCAGCAGTTCCAACCCCCGGACAGGGGGAAACACCATATATTTT. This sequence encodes CASSSNPRTGGNTIYF.

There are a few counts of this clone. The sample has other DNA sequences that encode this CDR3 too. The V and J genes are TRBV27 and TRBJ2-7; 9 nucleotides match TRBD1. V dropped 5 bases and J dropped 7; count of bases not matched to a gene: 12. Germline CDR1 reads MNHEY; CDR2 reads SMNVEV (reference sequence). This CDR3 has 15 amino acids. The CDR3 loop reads CASSPRQGEPQEQYF. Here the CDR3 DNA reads TGTGCCAGCAGTCCCCGACAGGGGGAGCCCCAGGAGCAGTACTTC.

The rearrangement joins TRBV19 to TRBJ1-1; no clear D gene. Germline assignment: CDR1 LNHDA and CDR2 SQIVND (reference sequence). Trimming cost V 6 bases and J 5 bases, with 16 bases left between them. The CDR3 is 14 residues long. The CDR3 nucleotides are TGTGCCAGTAGCGAAACCGGAGGGAAGACTGAAGCTTTCTTT. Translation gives CASSETGGKTEAFF.

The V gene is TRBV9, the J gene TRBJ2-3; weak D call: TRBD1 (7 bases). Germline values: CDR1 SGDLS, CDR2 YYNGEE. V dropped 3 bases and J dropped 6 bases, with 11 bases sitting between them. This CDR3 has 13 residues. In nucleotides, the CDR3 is TGTGCCAGCAGCGCCAGGGGGGCTGATACGCAGTATTTT. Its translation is CASSARGADTQYF.

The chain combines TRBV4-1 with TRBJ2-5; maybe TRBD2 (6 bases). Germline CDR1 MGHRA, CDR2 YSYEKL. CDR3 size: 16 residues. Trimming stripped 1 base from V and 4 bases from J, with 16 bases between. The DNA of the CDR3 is TGCGCCAGCAGCCAAGTTGGAATAGGGAGGAGAGAGACCCAGTACTTC. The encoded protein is CASSQVGIGRRETQYF.

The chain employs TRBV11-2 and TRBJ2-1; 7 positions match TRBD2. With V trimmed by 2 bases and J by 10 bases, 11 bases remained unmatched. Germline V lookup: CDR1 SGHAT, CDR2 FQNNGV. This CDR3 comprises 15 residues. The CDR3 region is CASSLLAGVGWEQFF. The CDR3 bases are TGTGCCAGCAGCTTATTGGCGGGGGTGGGGTGGGAGCAGTTCTTC.

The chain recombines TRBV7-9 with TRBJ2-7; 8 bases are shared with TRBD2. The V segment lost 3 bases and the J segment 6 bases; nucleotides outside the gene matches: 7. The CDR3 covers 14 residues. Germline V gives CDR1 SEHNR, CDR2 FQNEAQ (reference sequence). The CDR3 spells CASSFPGLGIEQYF. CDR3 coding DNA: TGTGCCAGCAGCTTCCCGGGACTAGGGATCGAGCAGTACTTC.

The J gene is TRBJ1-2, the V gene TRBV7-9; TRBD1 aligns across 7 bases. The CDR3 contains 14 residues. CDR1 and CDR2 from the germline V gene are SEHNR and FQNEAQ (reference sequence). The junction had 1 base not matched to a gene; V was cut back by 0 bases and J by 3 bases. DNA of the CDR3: TGTGCCAGCAGCTTAGCCCAGGGGGACTATGGCTACACCTTC. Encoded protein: CASSLAQGDYGYTF.

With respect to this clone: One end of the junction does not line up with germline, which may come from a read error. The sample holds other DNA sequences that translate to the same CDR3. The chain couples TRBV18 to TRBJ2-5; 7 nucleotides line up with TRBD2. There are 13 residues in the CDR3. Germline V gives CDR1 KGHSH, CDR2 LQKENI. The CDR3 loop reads CASSPIREETQYF. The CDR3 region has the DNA TGTGCCAGCTCACCTATCCGGGAGGAGACTCAGTACTTC.

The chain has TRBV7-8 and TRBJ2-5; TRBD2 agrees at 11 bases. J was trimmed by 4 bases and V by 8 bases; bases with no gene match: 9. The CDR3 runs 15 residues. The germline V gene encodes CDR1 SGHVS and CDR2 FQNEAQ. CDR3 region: CASGPSGTSGETQYF. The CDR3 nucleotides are TGTGCCAGCGGACCGTCCGGGACTAGCGGAGAGACCCAGTACTTC.

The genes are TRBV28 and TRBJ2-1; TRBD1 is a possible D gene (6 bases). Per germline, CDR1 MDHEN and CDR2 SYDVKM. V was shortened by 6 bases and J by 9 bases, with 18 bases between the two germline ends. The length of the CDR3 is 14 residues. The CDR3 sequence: CASRFRTGSSEQFF. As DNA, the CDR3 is TGTGCCAGCAGATTTCGCACAGGGTCCAGTGAGCAGTTCTTC.

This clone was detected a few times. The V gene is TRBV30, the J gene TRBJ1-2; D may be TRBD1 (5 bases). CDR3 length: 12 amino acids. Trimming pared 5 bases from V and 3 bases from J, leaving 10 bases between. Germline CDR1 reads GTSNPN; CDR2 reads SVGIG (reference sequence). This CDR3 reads CAWERQHYGYTF. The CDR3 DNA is TGTGCCTGGGAACGACAGCACTATGGCTACACCTTC.

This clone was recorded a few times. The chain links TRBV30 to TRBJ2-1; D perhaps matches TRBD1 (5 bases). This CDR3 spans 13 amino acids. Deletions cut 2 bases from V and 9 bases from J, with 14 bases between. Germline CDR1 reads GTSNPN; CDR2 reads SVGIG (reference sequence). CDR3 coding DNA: TGTGCCTGGAGTTTCGTAGGGGTGAGTGAGCAGTTCTTC. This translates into CAWSFVGVSEQFF.

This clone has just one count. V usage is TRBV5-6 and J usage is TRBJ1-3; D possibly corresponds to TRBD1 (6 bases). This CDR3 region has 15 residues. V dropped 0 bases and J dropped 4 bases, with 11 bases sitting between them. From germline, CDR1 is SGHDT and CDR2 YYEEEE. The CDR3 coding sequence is TGTGCCAGCAGCTTGGCTACAGGGACGGGAAACACCATATATTTT. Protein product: CASSLATGTGNTIYF.

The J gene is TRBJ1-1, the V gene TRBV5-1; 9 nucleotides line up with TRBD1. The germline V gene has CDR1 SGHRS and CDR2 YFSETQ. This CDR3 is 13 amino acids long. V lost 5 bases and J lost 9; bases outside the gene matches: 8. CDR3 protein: CASRSGTGRQAFF. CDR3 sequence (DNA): TGCGCCAGCAGATCCGGGACAGGGCGACAAGCTTTCTTT. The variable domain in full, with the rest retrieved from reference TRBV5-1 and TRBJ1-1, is KAGVTQTPRYLIKTRGQQVTLSCSPISGHRSVSWYQQTPGQGLQFLFEYFSETQRNKGNFPGRFSGRQFSNSRSEMNVSTLELGDSALYLCASRSGTGRQAFFGQGTRLTVV.

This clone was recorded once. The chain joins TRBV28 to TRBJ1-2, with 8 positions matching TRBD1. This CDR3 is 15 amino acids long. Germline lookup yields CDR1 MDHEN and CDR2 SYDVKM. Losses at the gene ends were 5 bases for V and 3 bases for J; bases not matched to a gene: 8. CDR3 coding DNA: TGTGCCAGCAGTGGCTCGGACAGGGTGGACTATGGCTACACCTTC. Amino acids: CASSGSDRVDYGYTF.

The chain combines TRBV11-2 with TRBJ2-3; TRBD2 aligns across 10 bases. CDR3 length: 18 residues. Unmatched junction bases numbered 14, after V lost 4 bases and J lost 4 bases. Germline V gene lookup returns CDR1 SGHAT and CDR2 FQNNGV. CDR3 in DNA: TGTGCCAGCAGCTCCCGAAGGGGGCTAGCGGGAGTCGCAGATACGCAGTATTTT. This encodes CASSSRRGLAGVADTQYF. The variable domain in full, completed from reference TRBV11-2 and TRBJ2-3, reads EAGVAQSPRYKIIEKRQSVAFWCNPISGHATLYWYQQILGQGPKLLIQFQNNGVVDDSQLPKDRFSAERLKGVDSTLKIQPAKLEDSAVYLCASSSRRGLAGVADTQYFGPGTRLTVL.

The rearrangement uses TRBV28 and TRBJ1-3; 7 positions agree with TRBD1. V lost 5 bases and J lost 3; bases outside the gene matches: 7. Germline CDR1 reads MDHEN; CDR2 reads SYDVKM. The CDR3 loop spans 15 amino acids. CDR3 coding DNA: TGTGCCAGCAGTCCCGAGGGGGCGCTTGGAAACACCATATATTTT. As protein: CASSPEGALGNTIYF.

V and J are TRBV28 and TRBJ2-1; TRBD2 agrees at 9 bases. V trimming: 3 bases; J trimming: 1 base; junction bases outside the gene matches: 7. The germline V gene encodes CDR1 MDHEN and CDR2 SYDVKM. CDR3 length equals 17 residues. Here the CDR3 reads CASSFLAGGQSYNEQFF. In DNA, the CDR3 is TGTGCCAGCAGTTTCCTCGCGGGAGGGCAATCCTACAATGAGCAGTTCTTC.

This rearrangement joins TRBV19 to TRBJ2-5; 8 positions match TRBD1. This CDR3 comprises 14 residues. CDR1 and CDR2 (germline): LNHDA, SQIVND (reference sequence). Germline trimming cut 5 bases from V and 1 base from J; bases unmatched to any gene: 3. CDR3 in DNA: TGTGCCAGTAGTCCCACAGGGGGCCAAGAGACCCAGTACTTC. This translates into CASSPTGGQETQYF.